A single sample is the source of the 21 T cell receptor beta chains below, sequenced in a study of technical replicates of blood from a handful of donors. Libraries were prepared by immunoSEQ multiplex PCR; TCRdb keeps only in-frame clonotypes and omits some of them. The table has about 68,000 clones, less than 98% seen once. Sequenced input: T cells isolated from PBMCs. The receptors shown here come from a human donor in good health.

Regarding this clone: The same CDR3 can be traced to other DNA sequences in this sample. V usage is TRBV30 and J usage is TRBJ1-2; 9 bases fit TRBD1. Per the germline V gene, CDR1 is GTSNPN and CDR2 is SVGIG (reference sequence). This CDR3 has 11 amino acids. After removal of 2 bases from V and 8 bases from J, the junction contained 0 bases not matched to a gene. This CDR3 reads CAWSTGGGYTF. The CDR3 DNA is TGTGCCTGGAGTACAGGGGGCGGCTACACCTTC.

CDR3 DNA sequence: TGCGCCAGCAGCTTGGGGGGAGGTCAGCCCCAGCATTTT. It specifies CASSLGGGQPQHF. This chain connects TRBV5-1 to TRBJ1-5; D remains unclear. V lost 0 bases to trimming and J lost 6 bases, with 7 bases between them. Germline V gene lookup returns CDR1 SGHRS and CDR2 YFSETQ. CDR3 length equals 13 residues.

The rearrangement joins TRBV28 to TRBJ1-1; possibly TRBD1 for D (5 bases). V was clipped by 2 bases and J by 1 base, with 8 bases between them. The CDR3 spans 14 residues. Germline CDR1 is MDHEN and CDR2 is SYDVKM. The CDR3 DNA reads as TGTGCCAGCAGTTTAGGACAAACGAACACTGAAGCTTTCTTT. Its protein product is CASSLGQTNTEAFF.

This chain links TRBV6-5 with TRBJ2-7; D might be TRBD1 (6 bases). Trimming left V 4 bases short and J 0 bases short, with 16 bases between. Germline CDR1 is MNHEY and CDR2 is SVGAGI. CDR3 length: 16 residues. CDR3 sequence (DNA): TGTGCCAGCAGTTCCCCCTCCAGGGGTGGCTCCTACGAGCAGTACTTC. Translating it yields CASSSPSRGGSYEQYF.

As DNA, the CDR3 is TGCGCCAGCAGCCAAGACTTTAGCAATCAGCCCCAGCATTTT. This encodes CASSQDFSNQPQHF. This chain joins TRBV4-3 and TRBJ1-5; D uncertain. Germline assignment: CDR1 LGHNA and CDR2 YSLEER. This CDR3 has 14 amino acids. Trimming left V 0 bases short and J 0 bases short, with 3 bases between.

This clone has just one count. The chain couples TRBV30 to TRBJ1-2; D unresolved. CDR3 length: 16 residues. Looked up from germline, CDR1 is GTSNPN and CDR2 is SVGIG (reference sequence). V was clipped by 0 bases and J by 2 bases, with 16 bases between them. The CDR3 sequence is CAWSVRFSLLNYGYTF. The DNA for the CDR3 is TGTGCCTGGAGTGTGCGCTTTAGCCTGTTAAACTATGGCTACACCTTC.

V usage is TRBV7-3 and J usage is TRBJ1-5, with D unresolved. CDR3 length equals 11 residues. Trimming took off 5 bases at V and 6 bases at J, with 5 bases between the two ends. Germline CDR1 SGHTA, CDR2 FQGTGA. The CDR3 DNA reads TGTGCCAGCAGCCCCAGTCAGCCCCAGCATTTT. The encoded protein is CASSPSQPQHF. Complete variable domain (other parts from reference TRBV7-3 and TRBJ1-5): GAGVSQTPSNKVTEKGKYVELRCDPISGHTALYWYRQSLGQGPEFLIYFQGTGAADDSGLPNDRFFAVRPEGSVSTLKIQRTERGDSAVYLCASSPSQPQHFGDGTRLSIL.

This clone was recorded a few times. The CDR3: CASSTTGTNTEAFF. Written as DNA, the CDR3 is TGCGCCAGCAGTACCACAGGGACGAACACTGAAGCTTTCTTT. V is TRBV10-1 and J is TRBJ1-1; TRBD1 is a possible D gene (6 bases). Between the trimmed V and J ends, which lost 5 bases and 1 base, there was a span of 11 bases. Germline V lookup: CDR1 WNHNN, CDR2 SYGVQD (reference sequence). The CDR3 extends over 14 amino acids.

The rearrangement links TRBV4-1 to TRBJ1-4, with D hard to call. Germline V lookup: CDR1 MGHRA, CDR2 YSYEKL. This CDR3 is 16 amino acids long. V was pared by 0 bases and J by 5 bases, with 13 bases between. In DNA, the CDR3 is TGCGCCAGCAGCCAAGATCGGTTATCCCGGAATGAAAAACTGTTTTTT. Translating it yields CASSQDRLSRNEKLFF.

The chain has TRBV6-6 and TRBJ1-1, with unresolved D. V dropped 8 bases and J dropped 4 bases, with 17 bases sitting between them. There are 14 residues in the CDR3. Germline V gene lookup returns CDR1 MNHNY and CDR2 SVGAGI (reference sequence). The CDR3 coding sequence is TGTGCCAGCCTTCGGAGGGAAAAGGTCACTGAAGCTTTCTTT. As protein: CASLRREKVTEAFF.

This clone was picked up one time. V usage is TRBV7-9 and J usage is TRBJ2-1, with a tentative D call TRBD2 (6 bases). Germline CDR1 reads SEHNR; CDR2 reads FQNEAQ (reference sequence). Trimming took off 11 bases at V and 3 bases at J, with 20 bases between the two ends. The CDR3 is made up of 15 amino acids. As DNA, the CDR3 is TGTGCCTTTCAGCCGGGACTCAAGGACTACAATGAGCAGTTCTTC. Translated, it gives CAFQPGLKDYNEQFF.

This clone appeared a single time. The rearrangement links TRBV29-1 to TRBJ2-5, with a possible D match to TRBD2 (6 bases). The germline CDR1 and CDR2 sequences are SQVTM and ANQGSEA. V lost 7 bases and J 7 bases, leaving 16 bases between the germline ends. The CDR3 loop spans 12 amino acids. CDR3: CSAPGGAATQYF. The CDR3 bases are TGCAGCGCCCCAGGAGGGGCAGCGACCCAGTACTTC. Complete variable domain (other parts from reference TRBV29-1 and TRBJ2-5): SAVISQKPSRDICQRGTSLTIQCQVDSQVTMMFWYRQQPGQSLTLIATANQGSEATYESGFVIDKFPISRPNLTFSTLTVSNMSPEDSSIYLCSAPGGAATQYFGPGTRLLVL.

The chain carries TRBV6-5 and TRBJ2-1; 9 nucleotides agree with TRBD1. The CDR3 covers 15 residues. The V gene's germline CDR1 is MNHEY and CDR2 SVGAGI. V lost 5 bases, J lost 2 bases, and 4 bases stayed unmatched. The CDR3 reads CASSPRQGAYNEQFF. CDR3 in DNA: TGTGCCAGCAGTCCAAGACAGGGGGCCTACAATGAGCAGTTCTTC.

This chain joins TRBV20-1 and TRBJ2-7; weak D call: TRBD1 (6 bases). Germline CDR1 DFQATT, CDR2 SNEGSKA (reference sequence). Trimming took off 8 bases at V and 4 bases at J, with 12 bases between the two ends. CDR3 length: 11 amino acids. The CDR3 loop is CSTGIAYEQYF. The DNA of the CDR3 is TGCAGTACAGGGATCGCTTACGAGCAGTACTTC.

CDR3 nucleotides: TGTGCCAGCAGCTTAATTGAGAATGAAAAACTGTTTTTT. Its translation: CASSLIENEKLFF. The rearrangement links TRBV7-2 to TRBJ1-4; D remains ambiguous. The CDR3 spans 13 residues. Trimming took 2 bases from V and 5 from J, leaving 6 bases between them. The germline CDR1 and CDR2 sequences are SGHTA and FQGNSA.

This clone was counted a single time. The rearrangement joins TRBV7-3 to TRBJ2-3, with TRBD2 matching over 7 bases. The germline V gene encodes CDR1 SGHTA and CDR2 FQGTGA. This CDR3 comprises 20 residues. V trimming: 5 bases; J trimming: 0 bases; junction bases outside the gene matches: 20. DNA for the CDR3: TGTGCCAGCAGCACTCATCCCGGGACTACCTGGGGGTCTAGCACAGATACGCAGTATTTT. Its translation: CASSTHPGTTWGSSTDTQYF. Supplemented by reference TRBV7-3 and TRBJ2-3, the full variable domain reads GAGVSQTPSNKVTEKGKYVELRCDPISGHTALYWYRQSLGQGPEFLIYFQGTGAADDSGLPNDRFFAVRPEGSVSTLKIQRTERGDSAVYLCASSTHPGTTWGSSTDTQYFGPGTRLTVL.

The rearrangement joins TRBV9 to TRBJ2-3, with D unresolved. This CDR3 comprises 14 residues. CDR1 and CDR2 from the germline V gene are SGDLS and YYNGEE. The V end lost 0 bases, the J end lost 1 base, and 6 bases lay between the germline ends. CDR3 amino acids: CASSVVQGTDTQYF. The CDR3 DNA follows: TGTGCCAGCAGCGTAGTTCAGGGCACAGATACGCAGTATTTT.

The chain uses TRBV29-1 and TRBJ1-5; a weak D match, TRBD1 (5 bases). V was clipped by 7 bases and J by 3 bases, with 10 bases between them. The CDR3 has 12 residues. Germline V gives CDR1 SQVTM, CDR2 ANQGSEA. CDR3 in DNA: TGCAGCGGGGGGGAGGACAATCAGCCCCAGCATTTT. Encoded protein: CSGGEDNQPQHF.

The chain links TRBV27 to TRBJ2-2, with D possibly being TRBD2 (6 bases). The CDR3 is 16 residues long. Germline CDR1 MNHEY, CDR2 SMNVEV (reference sequence). Trimming stripped 7 bases from V and 5 bases from J, with 20 bases between. The chain's CDR3 is CASTPIRGRNTGELFF. CDR3 in DNA: TGTGCCAGCACTCCAATTCGGGGGAGAAATACCGGGGAGCTGTTTTTT.

V gene TRBV5-5 combines with J gene TRBJ1-3; TRBD1 matches 8 bases. The germline CDR1 and CDR2 sequences are SGHKS and YYEKEE (reference sequence). Unmatched junction bases numbered 4, after V lost 4 bases and J lost 7 bases. CDR3 size: 13 residues. CDR3 in amino acids: CASSVTGENTIYF. CDR3 bases: TGTGCCAGCAGCGTGACAGGGGAGAACACCATATATTTT.

The rearrangement joins TRBV5-4 to TRBJ2-5; D is possibly TRBD1 (5 bases). V dropped 2 bases and J dropped 4 bases, with 9 bases sitting between them. Germline assignment: CDR1 SGHNT and CDR2 YYREEE (reference sequence). The CDR3 contains 13 residues. The CDR3 nucleotides are TGTGCCAGCAGCTTTAAAGGGGCAGAGACCCAGTACTTC. It translates to CASSFKGAETQYF.